These 19 T cell receptor beta chains originate from one sample sequenced in a study of human T cells and chemical hapten exposure (dated by TCRdb to the early 2020s). What the time point label conveys for this sample: pre-sensitization, week 0. The intended sense of this specimen's treatment or condition label: therapeutic diphenylcyclopropenone sensitization with weekly scalp DPC. The library was built by means of RACE. TCRdb shows the sequencer as NextSeq 500. In TCRdb, the public reads were trimmed at Q25 with fastp and aligned with MiXCR, with productive beta chains retained. Rows with one shared CDR3 protein collapse into an entry with the most common genes and DNA. Here the sample has 85,000 to 130,000 distinct CDR3 sequences; 12% occur a single time. 1.6% of the sample comes from the top ten. Sequenced material: whole blood, taken in connection with sensitization to the hapten diphenylcyclopropenone (DPC). These receptors all come from a woman aged 50 to 65 with alopecia areata. Some clones in this sample may be carry-over from other donors' samples.

The V call is TRBV12-3 or TRBV12-4, the J call TRBJ2-7, with D tentatively TRBD1 (6 bases). V lost 6 bases, J lost 2 bases, and 17 bases lay in between. The CDR3 totals 15 residues. This CDR3 reads CASSRGQPVAYEQYF. CDR3 coding DNA: TGTGCCAGCAGCCGTGGACAGCCGGTTGCCTACGAGCAGTACTTC.

V and J are TRBV7-2 and TRBJ2-3, with no clear D. V shed 1 base and J shed 1 base, with 3 bases lying between them. The CDR3 loop spans 13 amino acids. The germline V gene encodes CDR1 SGHTA and CDR2 FQGNSA. The CDR3 bases are TGTGCCAGCAGCTTAGAACGCACAGATACGCAGTATTTT. As protein: CASSLERTDTQYF. The full variable domain, rest sourced from reference TRBV7-2 and TRBJ2-3, is GAGVSQSPSNKVTEKGKDVELRCDPISGHTALYWYRQSLGQGLEFLIYFQGNSAPDKSGLPSDRFSAERTGGSVSTLTIQRTQQEDSAVYLCASSLERTDTQYFGPGTRLTVL.

This chain uses TRBV7-4 with TRBJ2-7; no reliable D call. V shed 4 bases and J shed 7 bases, with 5 bases lying between them. From germline, CDR1 is SGHVT and CDR2 SQSDAQ. CDR3 length equals 10 residues. CDR3 in amino acids: CASSCPEQYF. CDR3 sequence (DNA): TGTGCCAGCAGCTGCCCGGAGCAGTACTTC.

This clonotype was counted only a few times. The chain has TRBV6-5 and TRBJ1-2; TRBD1 is a possible D gene (5 bases). V was shortened by 2 bases and J by 8 bases, with 12 bases between the two germline ends. Germline CDR1 and CDR2: MNHEY and SVGAGI. This CDR3 region has 13 residues. CDR3 in DNA: TGTGCCAGCAGTTACGTAGGGGCCAGCGGCTACACCTTC. Translating it yields CASSYVGASGYTF.

The table lists this clonotype with a few counts. The chain is built from TRBV12-3 or TRBV12-4 and TRBJ2-2; possibly TRBD2 for D (5 bases). There are 13 residues in the CDR3. The V end was cut by 6 bases, the J end by 0 bases, with 5 bases between. CDR3 DNA sequence: TGTGCCAGCAGGGAGGCGAACACCGGGGAGCTGTTTTTT. Its translation: CASREANTGELFF.

There are a few counts of this clonotype. The rearrangement uses TRBV6-2 or TRBV6-3 and TRBJ2-1; D possibly matches TRBD1 or TRBD2 (5 bases each). Germline-derived CDR1 and CDR2 are MNHEY and SVGEGT. Trimming took 5 bases from V and 9 from J, leaving 23 bases between them. The CDR3 contains 16 residues. CDR3 nucleotide sequence: TGTGCCAGCAGTGACCGGGACCACCGAGAAAGGAGTGAGCAGTTCTTC. It translates to CASSDRDHRERSEQFF.

The CDR3 region is CASSQSDNEQFF. As DNA, the CDR3 is TGTGCCAGCAGCCAATCTGACAATGAGCAGTTCTTC. V and J are TRBV4-2 and TRBJ2-1; D unresolved. This CDR3 is 12 amino acids long. CDR1 is LGHNA and CDR2 is YNFKEQ in the germline V gene. The V and J ends lost 2 bases and 5 bases respectively, with 4 bases between them.

This clonotype was seen a handful of times. The genes are TRBV21-1 and TRBJ2-7; TRBD1 is taken as the D call from the table, unchecked against the DNA. TRBV21-1 is a listed pseudogene. The CDR3 is made up of 12 amino acids. CDR3 nucleotides: TGTGCCGAGGAGGGACACTTCTACGAGCAGTACTTC. It is translated as CAEEGHFYEQYF.

This clonotype was picked up many times. V usage is TRBV11-2 and J usage is TRBJ1-3, with D unclear. Per germline, CDR1 SGHAT and CDR2 FQNNGV. CDR3 length equals 15 residues. Trimming shortened V by 4 bases and J by 0 bases, and 10 bases separated the two germline ends. For the CDR3, the DNA is TGTGCCAGCAGCTCCAGACCTAACTCTGGAAACACCATATATTTT. It yields the protein CASSSRPNSGNTIYF.

This clonotype was recorded a few times. The chain carries TRBV5-1 and TRBJ2-3; D is uncertain. V lost 1 base and J lost 4, with 16 bases in between. The germline gives CDR1 SGHRS, CDR2 YFSETQ. This CDR3 comprises 16 residues. Here the CDR3 DNA reads TGCGCCAGCAGCTTGAGTATACTATCCGGCGCAGATACGCAGTATTTT. Translation gives CASSLSILSGADTQYF. Complete variable domain (other parts from reference TRBV5-1 and TRBJ2-3): KAGVTQTPRYLIKTRGQQVTLSCSPISGHRSVSWYQQTPGQGLQFLFEYFSETQRNKGNFPGRFSGRQFSNSRSEMNVSTLELGDSALYLCASSLSILSGADTQYFGPGTRLTVL.

The chain carries TRBV11-1 and TRBJ2-2; weak D call: TRBD1 (6 bases). Trimming took off 1 base at V and 4 bases at J, with 7 bases between the two ends. The CDR3 has 14 residues. CDR1 is SGHAT and CDR2 is FQDESV in the germline V gene (reference sequence). The CDR3 DNA reads as TGTGCCAGCAGCTTAGACAGGGTCACCGGGGAGCTGTTTTTT. It yields the protein CASSLDRVTGELFF.

V and J are TRBV28 and TRBJ1-2; a possible D gene is TRBD1 (6 bases). Trimming left V 3 bases short and J 4 bases short, with 15 bases between. The V gene's germline CDR1 is MDHEN and CDR2 SYDVKM. The CDR3 runs to 15 residues. CDR3 in amino acids: CASSFGGVEVYGYTF. Written as DNA, the CDR3 is TGTGCCAGCAGTTTTGGGGGCGTTGAAGTCTATGGCTACACCTTC.

The rearrangement uses TRBV28 and TRBJ1-5; 7 nucleotides agree with TRBD1. The V gene's germline CDR1 is MDHEN and CDR2 SYDVKM. This CDR3 is 16 amino acids long. With V trimmed by 2 bases and J by 7 bases, 11 bases remained unmatched. The CDR3, as DNA: TGTGCCAGCAGTTTACTTTTTCGGGACAGCGAACAGCCCCAGCATTTT. Translation: CASSLLFRDSEQPQHF.

This clonotype occurred a few times. The V and J genes are TRBV29-1 and TRBJ2-1; 7 bases match TRBD2. The trim removed 6 bases at V and 5 bases at J, leaving 4 bases unmatched. The CDR3 extends over 12 amino acids. Germline loops: CDR1 SQVTM, CDR2 ANQGSEA. CDR3 sequence (DNA): TGCAGCGTGGCTAGCGGTAACAATGAGCAGTTCTTC. It yields the protein CSVASGNNEQFF.

This clonotype was found many times. The V and J genes are TRBV6-5 and TRBJ2-7, with D possibly being TRBD1 (7 bases). The CDR3 spans 14 residues. From germline, CDR1 is MNHEY and CDR2 SVGAGI. The ends were cut back, 11 bases at V and 4 bases at J, with 21 bases in the middle. For the CDR3, the DNA is TGTGCCGCGGGACAGAACCGTGACCTTTACGAGCAGTACTTC. Protein sequence: CAAGQNRDLYEQYF.

This clonotype has a handful of counts. This chain links TRBV11-1 with TRBJ2-1; D is tentatively TRBD1 or TRBD2 (6 bases each). V was clipped by 5 bases and J by 5 bases, with 16 bases between them. The CDR3 spans 15 residues. The V gene's germline CDR1 is SGHAT and CDR2 FQDESV (reference sequence). CDR3 residues: CASSPRSGANNEQFF. The CDR3 DNA is TGTGCCAGCAGCCCAAGGTCGGGGGCGAACAATGAGCAGTTCTTC.

V gene TRBV7-7 combines with J gene TRBJ2-5; 7 nucleotides line up with TRBD1. The CDR3 consists of 15 residues. In germline, CDR1 is SSHAT, CDR2 FNYEAQ (reference sequence). V gave up 6 bases and J gave up 2 bases; unmatched junction bases: 9. The CDR3 is CASSPTPGQQETQYF. The CDR3 nucleotides read TGTGCCAGCAGTCCGACCCCGGGACAGCAAGAGACCCAGTACTTC.

Details on this clonotype: The junction departs from germline at one end; a sequencing error may be responsible. The rearrangement links TRBV12-3 or TRBV12-4 to TRBJ2-7; D not resolved. CDR3 length: 11 amino acids. The CDR3 DNA reads TGTGCCAGCAGTTTACCGGGCCCACCCTTCTTT. Its translation is CASSLPGPPFF.

This clonotype appeared many times. The chain links TRBV27 to TRBJ1-5, with D unclear. The ends were cut back, 3 bases at V and 4 bases at J, with 13 bases in the middle. From germline, CDR1 is MNHEY and CDR2 SMNVEV (reference sequence). The CDR3 consists of 15 residues. In nucleotides, the CDR3 is TGTGCCAGCAGTTTCGAAGGGAAACGAAATCAGCCCCAGCATTTT. Encoded protein: CASSFEGKRNQPQHF.